This T cell receptor beta chain is drawn from a study of blood T cell repertoires in COVID-19. Turning to the study itself: Samples of COVID-19 (acute and convalescent) were obtained from the United States, Italy and Spain.

Deletions cut 0 bases from V and 2 bases from J, with 11 bases between. The germline gives CDR1 MNHEY, CDR2 SVGAGI. The CDR3 runs 15 residues. Source study methods: How many nucleated cells were present was estimated from reference gene primer amplification. Using immunoSEQ multiplex PCR, the repertoire was profiled, and TCRdb retains in-frame clones only, with some absent. Clone size and the V and J calls come from that table; the DNA yielded D and trimming. Of more than 300,000 clones in the sample, 92% were seen once. The source material was PBMCs or T cells enriched from blood (not recorded which). The chain couples TRBV6-5 to TRBJ2-7; possible D gene TRBD1, 6 bases. The receptor comes from a woman between 25 and 40 years old who had recovered from COVID-19. CDR3 DNA: TGTGCCAGCAGTTACTCGGACAGCCGTACCTACGAGCAGTACTTC. Translation gives CASSYSDSRTYEQYF.